This paragraph covers one T cell receptor (beta chain) sequence. The data are from a study of blood T cell repertoires in COVID-19. Across the whole study: PBMCs, B-cell-depleted T cells, or T cells were the source of the cDNA or gDNA that made up the material.

Trimming stripped 1 base from V and 0 bases from J, with 13 bases between. In germline, CDR1 is KGHSH, CDR2 LQKENI. The CDR3 is 17 residues long. Produced via immunoSEQ multiplex PCR; TCRdb's table is partial and in-frame only. There are 200,000 or so clones in the sample; around 77% occur only once, and 15% to 20% lies in the top ten. This sequence was found in a man between 60 and 75 years old with active or convalescent COVID-19. The sample taken for sequencing was peripheral blood. The V gene is TRBV18, the J gene TRBJ2-4; D uncertain. In nucleotides, the CDR3 is TGTGCCAGCTCACCACTGACCCTGGAGACAGCCAAAAACATTCAGTACTTC. Encoded protein: CASSPLTLETAKNIQYF.